These 23 T cell receptor beta chains were sequenced from one sample in a study of blood T cells in healthy people across ages. PCR was performed a second time for about 7 to 11 cycles using a sample-barcoded 5' primer and a J-beta primer mix. MiXCR, applied by TCRdb to the 5' RACE reads, yields one record per CDR3 protein. The table lists over a million distinct CDR3 sequences, under 30% of them singletons, with around 0.75% in the top ten. The sample was also linked to a second study, of T cells of mothers and their children.

Sequenced input: blood. The receptors originated from a girl aged 2-10 years in good health.

The chain has TRBV6-5 and TRBJ1-1; D ambiguous. Germline V gene sequence: CDR1 MNHEY, CDR2 SVGAGI. V was clipped by 3 bases and J by 5 bases, with 13 bases between them. There are 14 residues in the CDR3. DNA for the CDR3: TGTGCCAGCAGTTATCGACCCCTGTCTACTGAAGCTTTCTTT. This translates into CASSYRPLSTEAFF.

This clonotype has only a few counts. The chain carries TRBV6-6 and TRBJ2-3; the match to TRBD1 covers 7 bases. Germline loops: CDR1 MNHNY, CDR2 SVGAGI (reference sequence). The V and J ends lost 6 bases and 8 bases, in that order; junction bases with no gene match: 5. This CDR3 comprises 12 residues. CDR3 coding DNA: TGTGCCAGCAGCTCCGACAGGGTTACGCAGTATTTT. Residues: CASSSDRVTQYF.

This clonotype turned up a few times. The chain combines TRBV20-1 with TRBJ2-5, with 15 bases identical to TRBD2. The last part of the DNA fits TRBJ2-1 better; the J call may be wrong. The CDR3 totals 21 residues. Germline CDR1 reads DFQATT; CDR2 reads SNEGSKA (reference sequence). CDR3 region: CSARAGGLAGGARMGSSEQFF. As DNA, the CDR3 is TGCAGTGCTAGAGCGGGAGGACTAGCGGGAGGGGCCCGGATGGGTAGTAGTGAGCAGTTCTTC.

This clonotype was recorded a few times. V and J are TRBV28 and TRBJ2-7; no firm D call. V lost 2 bases and J lost 3, with 11 bases in between. The CDR3 loop spans 14 amino acids. Germline V gene data show CDR1 as MDHEN and CDR2 as SYDVKM. CDR3 DNA: TGTGCCAGCAGTTTAAGTTCACTGAGCTACGAGCAGTACTTC. Amino acid sequence: CASSLSSLSYEQYF. Full variable domain (missing parts from reference TRBV28 and TRBJ2-7): DVKVTQSSRYLVKRTGEKVFLECVQDMDHENMFWYRQDPGLGLRLIYFSYDVKMKEKGDIPEGYSVSREKKERFSLILESASTNQTSMYLCASSLSSLSYEQYFGPGTRLTVT.

This clonotype was observed a handful of times. J is TRBJ2-7 and V is TRBV28; the D gene is possibly TRBD1 (5 bases). The germline V gene has CDR1 MDHEN and CDR2 SYDVKM. V was shortened by 3 bases and J by 1 base, with 16 bases between the two germline ends. The CDR3 sequence is 16 residues long. The DNA of the CDR3 is TGTGCCAGCAGTTTTGGTCTCGCAGGGCCATCCTACGAGCAGTACTTC. It encodes CASSFGLAGPSYEQYF.

This clonotype was detected a few times. V is TRBV5-1 and J is TRBJ2-2; TRBD1 aligns across 9 bases. V lost 4 bases, J lost 3 bases, and 7 bases stayed unmatched. CDR1 is SGHRS and CDR2 is YFSETQ in the germline V gene. CDR3 length equals 16 residues. This CDR3 reads CASSMDRGVYTGELFF. The CDR3 coding sequence is TGCGCCAGCAGCATGGACAGGGGAGTGTACACCGGGGAGCTGTTTTTT. Combining the CDR3 with reference TRBV5-1 and TRBJ2-2 gives the whole variable domain KAGVTQTPRYLIKTRGQQVTLSCSPISGHRSVSWYQQTPGQGLQFLFEYFSETQRNKGNFPGRFSGRQFSNSRSEMNVSTLELGDSALYLCASSMDRGVYTGELFFGEGSRLTVL.

Only a few counts were recorded for this clonotype. This rearrangement joins TRBV20-1 to TRBJ2-7, with D unresolved. Germline V gene sequence: CDR1 DFQATT, CDR2 SNEGSKA (reference sequence). V lost 3 bases, J lost 8 bases, and 17 bases lay in between. This CDR3 spans 13 amino acids. CDR3 sequence reads: CSASPPSKAQQYF. CDR3 nucleotides: TGCAGTGCTAGTCCTCCTTCTAAGGCGCAGCAGTACTTC.

This clonotype was seen a handful of times. The junction departs from the called germline gene at one end, perhaps through a read error. The chain uses TRBV7-2 and TRBJ2-1, with a weak D call TRBD2 (6 bases). The CDR3 sequence is 17 residues long. Germline CDR1 reads SGHTA; CDR2 reads FQGNSA. The CDR3 nucleotides read TGCGCCAGCAGCAAGGGGACTCTCCGACCCTCCTACAATGAGCAGTTCTTC. It translates to CASSKGTLRPSYNEQFF.

This clonotype appeared a few times. The chain recombines TRBV20-1 with TRBJ1-4; D may be TRBD1 (6 bases). Germline lookup yields CDR1 DFQATT and CDR2 SNEGSKA (reference sequence). This CDR3 is 21 amino acids long. V gave up 1 base and J gave up 4 bases, with 31 bases separating them. CDR3 DNA: TGCAGTGCTAGAGGGCCCATCTACAGGGAAGGGGTAAAGGGGTTTAATGAAAAACTGTTTTTT. This codes for CSARGPIYREGVKGFNEKLFF.

A few counts support this clonotype. The chain couples TRBV4-3 to TRBJ2-7; 11 bases are shared with TRBD2. The CDR3 sequence is 15 residues long. Per the germline V gene, CDR1 is LGHNA and CDR2 is YSLEER. Trimming at V came to 0 bases and at J to 6 bases, leaving 4 bases not matched to a gene. The CDR3 DNA reads as TGCGCCAGCAGCCAAGAGGGACTAGCGGCCGGCGAGCAGTACTTC. This codes for CASSQEGLAAGEQYF.

This clonotype was counted a few times. The chain links TRBV7-9 to TRBJ2-5; D gene unclear. The tail of the sequence fits TRBJ2-7 better, so the J call may be wrong. The CDR3 totals 12 residues. CDR1 and CDR2 (germline): SEHNR, FQNEAQ (reference sequence). As DNA, the CDR3 is TGTGCCAGCAGCTTAAGCGAGGACGAGCAGTACTTC. Its translation is CASSLSEDEQYF.

In its sample, this clonotype was seen a few times. The chain employs TRBV29-1 and TRBJ2-1; D remains unclear. The V end lost 6 bases, the J end lost 0 bases, and 12 bases lay between the germline ends. The CDR3 contains 14 residues. The germline CDR1 and CDR2 sequences are SQVTM and ANQGSEA. The CDR3 loop reads CSVAGSSSYNEQFF. In DNA form, the CDR3 reads TGCAGCGTGGCCGGCTCCAGCTCCTACAATGAGCAGTTCTTC.

The chain carries TRBV6-6 and TRBJ1-5; 7 bases match TRBD1. Trimming cost V 6 bases and J 7 bases; bases outside gene matches: 12. The CDR3 consists of 15 residues. CDR1 is MNHNY and CDR2 is SVGAGI in the germline V gene (reference sequence). CDR3 nucleotide sequence: TGTGCCAGCAGATCACAGGGGAAAATAGGACAGCCCCAGCATTTT. This encodes CASRSQGKIGQPQHF.

The rearrangement uses TRBV12-3 or TRBV12-4 and TRBJ2-7; D is possibly TRBD2 (6 bases). The V end was cut by 5 bases, the J end by 4 bases, with 15 bases between. The CDR3 sequence is 14 residues long. The CDR3 spells CASSPGTPWYEQYF. In DNA form, the CDR3 reads TGTGCCAGCAGTCCCGGGACTCCCTGGTACGAGCAGTACTTC.

In nucleotides, the CDR3 is TGTGCCATCAGTGGGGACTTCTCTTGGGGGGAGACCCAGTACTTC. Encoded protein: CAISGDFSWGETQYF. This chain uses TRBV10-3 with TRBJ2-5, with TRBD2 as a possible D gene (6 bases). The CDR3 runs 15 residues. Looked up from germline, CDR1 is ENHRY and CDR2 is SYGVKD. Trimming removed 4 bases from V and 5 bases from J, with 17 bases in between.

This chain links TRBV6-5 with TRBJ1-2; no clear D gene. The CDR3 is 12 residues long. V was cut by 6 bases and J by 7 bases, with 12 bases left in between. Looked up from germline, CDR1 is MNHEY and CDR2 is SVGAGI. Here the CDR3 reads CASRDRGRGYTF. CDR3 nucleotides: TGTGCCAGCAGGGATAGAGGTCGTGGCTACACCTTC.

J is TRBJ2-5 and V is TRBV5-1; the D is unclear. In germline, CDR1 is SGHRS, CDR2 YFSETQ. The ends were cut back, 0 bases at V and 5 bases at J, with 11 bases in the middle. CDR3 length: 14 residues. The CDR3 DNA sequence: TGCGCCAGCAGCTTGGGCACCCCCGGGGAGACCCAGTACTTC. Protein: CASSLGTPGETQYF.

In this sample, this clonotype turned up a few times. V and J are TRBV7-2 and TRBJ1-2, with a tentative D call TRBD1 (6 bases). The CDR3 covers 13 residues. CDR1 and CDR2 from the germline V gene are SGHTA and FQGNSA. Trimming shortened V by 2 bases and J by 6 bases, and 10 bases separated the two germline ends. CDR3 in amino acids: CASSLYRDDGYTF. The CDR3 nucleotides are TGTGCCAGCAGCTTATACAGGGACGATGGCTACACCTTC. Drawing the rest from reference TRBV7-2 and TRBJ1-2, the complete variable domain is GAGVSQSPSNKVTEKGKDVELRCDPISGHTALYWYRQSLGQGLEFLIYFQGNSAPDKSGLPSDRFSAERTGGSVSTLTIQRTQQEDSAVYLCASSLYRDDGYTFGSGTRLTVV.

This sequence joins TRBV6-2 or TRBV6-3 and TRBJ2-5; 7 positions match TRBD2. The germline CDR1 and CDR2 sequences are MNHEY and SVGEGT. Unmatched junction bases numbered 7, after V lost 6 bases and J lost 0 bases. This CDR3 region has 15 residues. The CDR3 sequence: CASSQYGLDQETQYF. The CDR3 region has the DNA TGTGCCAGCAGCCAATACGGACTAGACCAAGAGACCCAGTACTTC.

The chain employs TRBV7-9 and TRBJ2-5; 7 bases are a match to TRBD2. Per germline, CDR1 SEHNR and CDR2 FQNEAQ (reference sequence). Trimming took 5 bases from V and 2 from J; bases not matched to a gene: 5. The CDR3 spans 14 residues. The CDR3 DNA is TGTGCCAGCAGCCCGCACGGGAGGCAAGAGACCCAGTACTTC. Translated: CASSPHGRQETQYF.

This clonotype has more than one count but fewer than ten. V usage is TRBV2 and J usage is TRBJ1-2, with D perhaps TRBD1 (5 bases). Germline V lookup: CDR1 SNHLY, CDR2 FYNNEI. Trimming left V 3 bases short and J 6 bases short, with 17 bases between. The CDR3 is 15 residues long. CDR3 sequence: CASSEAGQEFDGYTF. For the CDR3, the DNA is TGTGCCAGCAGTGAGGCAGGGCAGGAATTTGATGGCTACACCTTC.

The sample holds a few counts of this clonotype. The chain links TRBV9 to TRBJ1-1, with D tentatively TRBD1 (6 bases). V shed 0 bases and J shed 4 bases, with 16 bases lying between them. Per the germline V gene, CDR1 is SGDLS and CDR2 is YYNGEE. The CDR3 sequence is 16 residues long. The CDR3 nucleotides are TGTGCCAGCAGCGTAGGTGTAGGGGGAGGTGGCACTGAAGCTTTCTTT. This sequence encodes CASSVGVGGGGTEAFF.

This clonotype was observed a handful of times. The DNA of the CDR3 is TGCAGTGCTAGAGATCCCCTGGGGGGGGCCTCTACCTACGAGCAGTACTTC. Translation gives CSARDPLGGASTYEQYF. The chain recombines TRBV20-1 with TRBJ2-7, with D possibly matching TRBD2 (7 bases). This CDR3 contains 17 residues. Per germline, CDR1 DFQATT and CDR2 SNEGSKA (reference sequence). V was clipped by 0 bases and J by 2 bases, with 20 bases between them.